This T cell receptor beta chain was observed in a study of cytomegalovirus exposure and HLA in healthy donors. This clone was detected once. PCR primers comprised 60 Vbeta and 13 Jbeta primers. Data came from immunoSEQ multiplex PCR; TCRdb stores just in-frame clones and leaves some out. The sample comprises over 200,000 clones, almost 70% of which are singletons, and approximately 2.5% rests with the top ten. The material sequenced was PBMCs. This clonotype was sampled from a man between 40 and 49 years old in good health and CMV-seropositive.

The CDR3, as DNA: TGTGCCAGCAGCCCGGACAGGGGGAGCAACGTCCTGACTTTC. Its translation: CASSPDRGSNVLTF. This chain links TRBV7-3 with TRBJ2-6; 10 nucleotides agree with TRBD1. The J segment lost 9 bases and the V segment lost 5 bases, leaving 4 bases of the junction unmatched. Looked up from germline, CDR1 is SGHTA and CDR2 is FQGTGA. This CDR3 is built from 14 residues. The entire variable domain, with the rest obtained from reference TRBV7-3 and TRBJ2-6, is as follows: GAGVSQTPSNKVTEKGKYVELRCDPISGHTALYWYRQSLGQGPEFLIYFQGTGAADDSGLPNDRFFAVRPEGSVSTLKIQRTERGDSAVYLCASSPDRGSNVLTFGAGSRLTVL.